A single sample gave rise to the 13 T cell receptor beta chains below, sequenced in a study of T cells expressing NK-cell markers. Using the 5' RACE reads, TCRdb records one entry per CDR3 protein without DNA. This sample contains a few hundred thousand distinct CDR3 sequences. Sequencing was performed on blood T cells: a sorted CD56 or NKG2C T cell subset, CD4+ or CD8+ T cells, or bulk PBMC T cells (not recorded which). The receptor set was obtained from a woman between 50 and 59 years old in good health.

This rearrangement joins TRBV19 to TRBJ2-1. In germline, CDR1 is LNHDA, CDR2 SQIVND (reference sequence). This CDR3 contains 12 residues. The CDR3: CASSVWGNEQFF.

The J gene is TRBJ2-1, the V gene TRBV5-1; lacking DNA, the TRBD1 call made by TCRdb goes unchecked. The V gene's germline CDR1 is SGHRS and CDR2 YFSETQ. There are 14 residues in the CDR3. CDR3: CASSLEARGNEQFF.

The chain carries TRBV5-6 and TRBJ2-2; absent DNA, TCRdb's TRBD2 call cannot be checked. The CDR3 sequence is 15 residues long. The germline CDR1 and CDR2 sequences are SGHDT and YYEEEE. CDR3 protein: CASSTGLAKAGELFF.

The rearrangement links TRBV15 to TRBJ2-3; the TRBD2 assignment by TCRdb is unverifiable without DNA. From germline, CDR1 is LNHNV and CDR2 YYDKDF (reference sequence). The CDR3 has 14 residues. CDR3 protein: CATQAGGRTDTQYF.

This rearrangement joins TRBV2 to TRBJ2-2. CDR3 length: 15 amino acids. From germline, CDR1 is SNHLY and CDR2 FYNNEI. Here the CDR3 reads CASSDQTLNTGELFF.

This chain links TRBV18 with TRBJ2-1. CDR3 length: 14 residues. The V gene's germline CDR1 is KGHSH and CDR2 LQKENI. CDR3 in amino acids: CASSPLGQYNEQFF.

This chain connects TRBV12-3 or TRBV12-4 to TRBJ2-1; TCRdb indicates TRBD2, and absent DNA this call remains unverified. The CDR3 has 15 residues. The CDR3 loop reads CASSLGTSAYNEQFF.

The chain is built from TRBV28 and TRBJ1-1; the TCRdb call, TRBD1, lacks DNA for checking. Germline V gene sequence: CDR1 MDHEN, CDR2 SYDVKM. The CDR3 totals 18 residues. CDR3 sequence: CASSLSYWQGAPSTEAFF.

The chain recombines TRBV30 with TRBJ2-7. The CDR3 extends over 11 amino acids. The germline V gene encodes CDR1 GTSNPN and CDR2 SVGIG (reference sequence). The CDR3 sequence is CAWSRTYEQYF.

The CDR3 loop reads CSDGLGDTQYF. The chain is built from TRBV29-1 and TRBJ2-3. The length of the CDR3 is 11 residues. Germline V CDR1 and CDR2: SQVTM, ANQGSEA.

The rearrangement links TRBV7-8 to TRBJ1-5; lacking DNA, the TRBD1 call made by TCRdb goes unchecked. The CDR3 has 15 amino acids. Germline CDR1 reads SGHVS; CDR2 reads FQNEAQ. The CDR3 loop reads CASTTGHSLNQPQHF.

The chain combines TRBV11-2 with TRBJ2-3. CDR1 is SGHAT, CDR2 FQNNGV, per germline. The CDR3 runs to 13 residues. The CDR3 is CASSAGGPDTQYF.

The chain links TRBV7-2 to TRBJ1-1; without DNA, the TCRdb call of TRBD1 cannot be checked. The length of the CDR3 is 13 residues. Germline V gene sequence: CDR1 SGHTA, CDR2 FQGNSA. CDR3 amino acids: CASRSGTNTEAFF.